The rows below give T cell receptor beta chains drawn from one sample of a study of blood T cell repertoires in COVID-19. Assay: immunoSEQ multiplex PCR; the TCRdb copy retains only in-frame clones and omits some. The top ten clones hold over 6% of a sample with around 280,000 clones, 87% of them seen once. Sequencing was carried out using PBMCs or T cells enriched from blood (not recorded which). Receptors were obtained from a woman aged 40 to 50 who had recovered from COVID-19. Both conserved end residues are part of each CDR3. The size field is filled for only some rows; it gives once, few, many or a size class.

J gene	V gene	clone size	CDR3 protein
TRBJ2-3	TRBV28	NA	CASSLFSGATPDTQYF
TRBJ2-7	TRBV7-2	once	CASSSGQGPSHEQYF
TRBJ1-1	TRBV5-1	once	CASSLGSGTDNTEAFF
TRBJ2-7	TRBV21-1	NA	CASSKGGRYEQYF
TRBJ1-1	TRBV7-2	few	CASSLQGMNTEAFF
TRBJ2-3	TRBV4-1	NA	CASSQEGMRDTQYF
TRBJ2-3	TRBV5-1	NA	CASSLGDFEGTQYF
TRBJ1-3	TRBV7-9	NA	CASSSKSGNTIYF
TRBJ1-5	TRBV19	NA	CASRDLGRPQHF
TRBJ2-5	TRBV27	NA	CASRDTGTGGETQYF
TRBJ2-3	TRBV25-1	NA	CAFGDLTDTQYF
TRBJ2-2	TRBV9	NA	CASSGGAATGELFF
TRBJ2-7	TRBV7-2	NA	CASSSALAGGFGEQYF
TRBJ1-2	TRBV7-9	NA	CASSLLQGDGYTF
TRBJ2-7	TRBV19	NA	CASSDSGRGKWEQYF
TRBJ1-2	TRBV21-1	NA	CASSKASRAQGYTF
TRBJ2-3	TRBV19	once	CASSIGLAGDTDTQYF
TRBJ1-4	TRBV6-5	NA	CASSYSNRRNEKLFF
TRBJ1-4	TRBV6-2/TRBV6-3	NA	CASSYTRDRYATNEKLFF
TRBJ1-5	TRBV4-2	NA	CASSQPGTGDNQPQHF
TRBJ1-3	TRBV10-3	NA	CAISDHVGGWGGNTIYF
TRBJ2-2	TRBV18	once	CASSPPTSGNHGGELFF
TRBJ2-3	TRBV24-1	NA	CATSGQGWRDTQYF
TRBJ2-1	TRBV7-3	once	CASSSGSFDEQFF
TRBJ1-2	TRBV29-1	NA	CSVSPGPWGDYGYTF
TRBJ2-3	TRBV7-2	NA	CASSFPQDRGTSTDTQYF
TRBJ2-5	TRBV10-2	few	CASSATGTGQETQYF
TRBJ2-2	TRBV7-2	NA	CASSLDGWGASSGELFF
TRBJ1-2	TRBV5-6	few	CASSLAGGTYGYTF
TRBJ1-5	TRBV27	NA	CASSLSARQPQHF
TRBJ2-2	TRBV6-5	NA	CASRGDRATTGELFF
TRBJ2-1	TRBV6-5	NA	CASITHGRENNEQFF
TRBJ2-4	TRBV7-2	once	CASSFDRHIQYF
TRBJ2-7	TRBV5-6	NA	CASSFSGEYEQYF
TRBJ2-1	TRBV19	NA	CASSLGTGGFNEQFF
TRBJ2-7	TRBV29-1	NA	CSVGGQGRYEQYF
TRBJ2-5	TRBV7-9	NA	CASSLDYELAGVGAETQYF
TRBJ2-1	TRBV6-5	few	CASRTSGSYNEQFF
TRBJ1-1	TRBV7-8	NA	CASSTGGHTEAFF
TRBJ1-5	TRBV29-1	NA	CSVETGSNQPQHF
TRBJ2-1	TRBV29-1	NA	CSVDEGLGYDEQFF
TRBJ2-3	TRBV5-4	once	CASSPGTSGRVDTQYF
TRBJ2-7	TRBV28	NA	CASSPGRTYEQYF
TRBJ2-3	TRBV19	NA	CASSIPSGIATDTQYF
TRBJ1-4	TRBV5-1	NA	CASSSTGGGEKLFF
TRBJ2-7	TRBV2	once	CASSDRTGGYYEQYF
TRBJ2-2	TRBV5-4	NA	CASSLSSRDGGELFF
TRBJ2-3	TRBV28	NA	CASSLTVADTQYF
TRBJ1-4	TRBV18	NA	CASSRDRGQGNEKLFF